This is a list of T cell receptor beta chains from one sample in a study of shared clonotypes between healthy human individuals. Sequencing was performed with immunoSEQ multiplex PCR; in TCRdb, only in-frame clones are kept and a portion is missing. The table lists some 2,000,000 clones, roughly 94% of them singletons. Sequences were obtained from naive CD8+ T cells sorted from blood. The receptors shown here come from a man aged 18 to 29 in good health. CDR3s include the opening cysteine and the closing phenylalanine or tryptophan. Each record gives: D gene, V gene, J gene, clone size, CDR3 DNA, CDR3 protein. A D gene is named only where the DNA matches it firmly. Part of the rows lack a size; the others show once, few, many or a class for expanded clones.

>NA|TRBV6-5|TRBJ2-7|once
TGTGCCAGCAGGTCAACAGGGACACCTACCTACGAGCAGTACTTC
CASRSTGTPTYEQYF
>NA|TRBV5-6|TRBJ2-7|NA
TGTGCCAGCAGCTTGGGAGTTTCCTACGAGCAGTACTTC
CASSLGVSYEQYF
>NA|TRBV7-6|TRBJ2-1|NA
TGTGCCAGCAGCTTAGCGGGCGGGGATGAGCAGTTCTTC
CASSLAGGDEQFF
>NA|TRBV7-2|TRBJ1-3|NA
TGTGCCAGCAGCTTTGGAGGGGGTGGAAACACCATATATTTT
CASSFGGGGNTIYF
>NA|TRBV19|TRBJ1-6|NA
TGTGCCAGTAGTAAGGACTCTAATTCACCCCTCCACTTT
CASSKDSNSPLHF
>NA|TRBV28|TRBJ2-5|NA
TGTGCCAGCAGCCCCGGGGCGTACCAAGAGACCCAGTACTTC
CASSPGAYQETQYF
>NA|TRBV5-4|TRBJ1-1|NA
TGTGCCAGCAGCTTGTCAGGGCCCACTGAAGCTTTCTTT
CASSLSGPTEAFF
>NA|TRBV5-4|TRBJ1-2|NA
TGTGCCAGCAGCTGGGGTGAGTCTAACTATGGCTACACCTTC
CASSWGESNYGYTF
>TRBD1|TRBV13|TRBJ2-1|NA
TGTGCCAGCAGCTTATGGACAGGGATCCACAATGAGCAGTTCTTC
CASSLWTGIHNEQFF
>TRBD1|TRBV5-6|TRBJ1-6|NA
TGTGCCAGCAGCTTCTCGACAGGGCTTTCACCCCTCCACTTT
CASSFSTGLSPLHF
>NA|TRBV7-9|TRBJ2-1|NA
TGTGCCAGCAGCTCCCCAAACTACAATGAGCAGTTCTTC
CASSSPNYNEQFF
>NA|TRBV5-6|TRBJ1-2|NA
TGTGCCAGCAGCTTGCCTCGCTCGACAGGCCTCTATGGCTACACCTTC
CASSLPRSTGLYGYTF
>NA|TRBV5-1|TRBJ2-2|few
TGCGCCAGCAGCTTGGAACCGAGGGCCGGGGAGCTGTTTTTT
CASSLEPRAGELFF
>NA|TRBV7-7|TRBJ1-4|NA
TGTGCTAGCAGCGCGCCGGGGGCTGGGGATGAAAAACTGTTTTTT
CASSAPGAGDEKLFF
>TRBD1|TRBV29-1|TRBJ2-5|NA
TGCAGCGTTGTTAAAGGGACAGGGATGAAGGAGACCCAGTACTTC
CSVVKGTGMKETQYF
>TRBD1|TRBV30|TRBJ1-2|NA
TGTGCCTGGAGTTCGACAGGGGGTGGTGGCTACACCTTC
CAWSSTGGGGYTF
>TRBD1|TRBV5-6|TRBJ2-2|NA
TGTGCCAGCAGTCCTCCGGACAGGGACACCGGGGAGCTGTTTTTT
CASSPPDRDTGELFF
>TRBD1|TRBV11-2|TRBJ2-1|NA
TGTGCCAGCAGTTTGGACAGGGGGCAGTTCTTC
CASSLDRGQFF
>NA|TRBV6-1|TRBJ1-3|NA
TGTGCCAGCACCGACAGACGGACCTCTGGAAACACCATATATTTT
CASTDRRTSGNTIYF
>NA|TRBV27|TRBJ2-5|NA
TGTGCCAGCAGTTCTCAAATAACAGGGGGGGAAGAGACCCAGTACTTC
CASSSQITGGEETQYF
>NA|TRBV6-5|TRBJ1-3|NA
TGTGCCAGCAAACCGAGTGCGGAGGACGGAAACACCATATATTTT
CASKPSAEDGNTIYF
>NA|TRBV9|TRBJ2-7|NA
TGTGCCAGCAGCGTAACTGGTCACGAGCAGTACTTC
CASSVTGHEQYF
>NA|TRBV11-3|TRBJ2-3|once
TGTGCCAGCAGCCCGGGGGCGGGAATGGTAGATACGCAGTATTTT
CASSPGAGMVDTQYF
>NA|TRBV21-1|TRBJ2-1|once
TGTGCCAGCAGCAAAGCTGGGTCCTGCTCCTACAATGAGCAGTTCTTC
CASSKAGSCSYNEQFF
>NA|TRBV7-2|TRBJ1-1|NA
TGTGCCAGCAGCTTAATCTCGGGACGCACTGAAGCTTTCTTT
CASSLISGRTEAFF
>NA|TRBV6-5|TRBJ2-1|NA
TGTGCCAGCAGTTACTCGTACGCGGTTGAGCAGTTCTTC
CASSYSYAVEQFF
>NA|TRBV19|TRBJ2-1|NA
TGTGCCAGTAGTATGGGGGATGAGCAGTTCTTC
CASSMGDEQFF
>TRBD2|TRBV4-1|TRBJ2-3|NA
TGCGCCAGCAGCCAAGAGGTCGCGGGAGGGCCGACAGATACGCAGTATTTT
CASSQEVAGGPTDTQYF
>NA|TRBV19|TRBJ1-1|NA
TGTGCCAGTAGTTTATCAGGGGACACTGAAGCTTTCTTT
CASSLSGDTEAFF
>TRBD1|TRBV27|TRBJ2-7|NA
TGTGCCAGCAGTTTACCGGGACAGGGGGCGGGCCGCGAGCAGTACTTC
CASSLPGQGAGREQYF
>TRBD1|TRBV27|TRBJ2-7|NA
TGTGCCAGCAGTTTATTAACAGGGGGCAATCCTTGGGAGCAGTACTTC
CASSLLTGGNPWEQYF
>NA|TRBV13|TRBJ1-2|NA
TGTGCCAGCAGGGATACAGGGAACTATGGCTACACCTTC
CASRDTGNYGYTF
>NA|TRBV13|TRBJ2-1|NA
TGTGCCAGCAGCTTAGAATCTGTTCGCTATGAGCAGTTCTTC
CASSLESVRYEQFF
>NA|TRBV29-1|TRBJ2-7|NA
TGCAGCGTTGCCGGGACGCCCTCCTACGAGCAGTACTTC
CSVAGTPSYEQYF
>NA|TRBV29-1|TRBJ1-2|NA
TGCAGCGTCATCGGGACCGAGCTTTCTATGGGCTACACCTTC
CSVIGTELSMGYTF
>NA|TRBV4-2|TRBJ2-1|NA
TGTGCCAGCAGCCAAACGGACTATCTCAATGAGCAGTTCTTC
CASSQTDYLNEQFF